The present entry profiles one TCR beta chain with its context. The antigen is unknown. Cells sorted as Tregs were CD4+, CD25+ and CD127-/low. Between the trimmed V and J ends, which lost 3 bases and 3 bases, there was a span of 9 bases. CDR1 and CDR2 (germline): SGHTA, FQGNSA. The CDR3 contains 14 residues. Constant-region reverse primers amplified full-length variable regions, followed by semi-nested Nested Universal Primer A PCR. MiXCR, applied by TCRdb to the 5' RACE reads, yields one record per CDR3 protein. Among approximately 9,000 distinct CDR3 sequences listed, approximately 34% were seen once. Study results and limitations: The larger cohort examined one V-J beta rearrangement, not whole repertoires.

This sequence joins TRBV7-2 and TRBJ1-5, with D tentatively TRBD1 (5 bases). The sequenced sample consisted of Tregs sorted from blood. The receptor was isolated from a female donor with breast cancer. In DNA form, the CDR3 reads TGTGCCAGCAGCTTGATGACAGTCAATCAGCCCCAGCATTTT. As protein: CASSLMTVNQPQHF.